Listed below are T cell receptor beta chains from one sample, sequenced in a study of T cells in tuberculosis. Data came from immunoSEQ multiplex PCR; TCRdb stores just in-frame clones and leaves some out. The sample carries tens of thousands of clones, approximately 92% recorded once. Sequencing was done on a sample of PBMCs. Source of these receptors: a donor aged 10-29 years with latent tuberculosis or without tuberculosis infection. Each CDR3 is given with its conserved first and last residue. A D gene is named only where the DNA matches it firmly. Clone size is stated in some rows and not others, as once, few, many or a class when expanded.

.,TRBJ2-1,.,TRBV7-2,CASSLPAVVVYEQFF,TGTGCCAGCAGCTTACCAGCGGTGGTGGTTTATGAGCAGTTCTTC
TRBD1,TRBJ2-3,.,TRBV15,CATSGRQGPDTQYF,TGTGCCACCAGCGGTCGACAGGGCCCAGATACGCAGTATTTT
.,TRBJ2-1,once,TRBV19,CASSISPGGSRGEQFF,TGTGCCAGTAGTATAAGCCCCGGGGGAAGTAGGGGCGAGCAGTTCTTC
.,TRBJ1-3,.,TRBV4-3,CASSQSPQDSGNTIYF,TGCGCCAGCAGCCAGTCGCCACAGGACTCTGGAAACACCATATATTTT
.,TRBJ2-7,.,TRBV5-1,CASSLVQGRAYEQYF,TGCGCCAGCAGCTTGGTGCAGGGAAGGGCCTACGAGCAGTACTTC
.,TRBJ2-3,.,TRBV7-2,CASSSRDIGPDTQYF,TGTGCCAGCAGCTCCCGGGACATCGGCCCAGATACGCAGTATTTT
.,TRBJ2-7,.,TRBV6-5,CASSSPRATNSDEQYF,TGTGCCAGCAGTTCCCCCCGCGCGACCAATAGCGACGAGCAGTACTTC
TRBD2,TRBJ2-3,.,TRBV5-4,CASSPRGLAGSSSTDTQYF,TGTGCCAGCAGCCCGCGCGGACTAGCGGGGTCATCTAGCACAGATACGCAGTATTTT
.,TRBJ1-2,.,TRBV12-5,CASGLVEGGGYTF,TGTGCTAGTGGTTTGGTAGAAGGAGGGGGCTACACCTTC
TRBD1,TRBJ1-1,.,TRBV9,CASTYGTGGLGTEAFF,TGTGCCAGCACCTATGGGACAGGGGGCTTGGGCACTGAAGCTTTCTTT
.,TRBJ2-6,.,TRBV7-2,CASSPLTGANVLTF,TGTGCCAGCAGCCCCCTTACTGGGGCCAACGTCCTGACTTTC